The T cell receptor beta chain under discussion was sequenced for a study of CD8+CD57+ T cells in acquired aplastic anemia. Looking at the study overall: The average for DNA from sorted CD4+ and CD8+ cells was around 3.5 ug.

Profiles of TCR beta VDJ and CDR3 were generated from a genomic DNA template. TCRdb re-called the reads through MiXCR, storing one row per CDR3 protein. The sample has about 40,000 distinct CDR3 sequences; approximately 63% are singletons. In patients chosen for sequencing, flow cytometry had shown CD8+CD57+ cell expansion. Study-wide points: Both patients and controls carried the same twenty-nine CD8+ CDR3 sequences.

This clonotype occurred many times. Its target is not known. This CDR3 spans 15 amino acids. J was trimmed by 6 bases and V by 9 bases; bases with no gene match: 13. The receptor was derived from a human donor with aplastic anemia. The source material was sorted CD4+, CD8+, or CD8+CD57+ T cells (not recorded which) from PBMCs. The genes are TRBV12-3 or TRBV12-4 and TRBJ2-3; TRBD1 agrees at 9 bases. CDR3 in DNA: TGTGCCAGTAGGGGGACAGGGCCCGGGGGGGATACGCAGTATTTT. It codes for CASRGTGPGGDTQYF.